Presented here are 8 T cell receptor beta chains from one specimen sequenced in a study of regulatory dendritic cells for organ transplantation. For these receptors, no antigen is known. Generated by immunoSEQ multiplex PCR, the TCRdb table keeps only in-frame clones and is missing some. The sample lists more than 10,000 clones; roughly 91% were seen once. CFSE-labeled sorted T cells met regulatory or mature dendritic cells for five to six days. The sample taken for sequencing was naive CD8+ T cells from blood cultured with regulatory dendritic cells. As for subset: CD45RA+ naive T cells. Receptor source: a human donor in good health.

This clone is a singleton in its sample. The V gene is TRBV7-2, the J gene TRBJ2-5, with D possibly matching TRBD1 (5 bases). The CDR3 spans 15 residues. CDR1 SGHTA and CDR2 FQGNSA come from the germline V gene. V was clipped by 3 bases and J by 1 base, with 12 bases between them. The CDR3 region has the DNA TGTGCCAGCAGCTTTTATGACAGTCCCCAAGAGACCCAGTACTTC. Residues: CASSFYDSPQETQYF.

Remarks on this clone: Its ends do not fully match the called genes, so a read error is possible. The chain recombines TRBV7-9 with TRBJ2-1; D gene unclear. There are 13 residues in the CDR3. The germline V gene has CDR1 SEHNR and CDR2 FQNEAQ (reference sequence). CDR3 coding DNA: TGTGCCAGCAGTCCCCTGGGCTACCATGAGCAGTTCTTC. It codes for CASSPLGYHEQFF.

The gene calls are TRBV10-3 and TRBJ2-7; TRBD1 or TRBD2 may be the D gene (5 bases each). V was pared by 7 bases and J by 0 bases, with 10 bases between. Germline V gives CDR1 ENHRY, CDR2 SYGVKD. The CDR3 has 13 residues. The CDR3 protein is CAIMRDGSYEQYF. As DNA, the CDR3 is TGTGCCATCATGAGGGACGGCTCCTACGAGCAGTACTTC.

CDR3 in amino acids: CASSQGYGQETQYF. In DNA, the CDR3 is TGCGCCAGCAGCCAAGGTTACGGACAAGAGACCCAGTACTTC. The rearrangement links TRBV4-1 to TRBJ2-5; no firm D call. Germline CDR1 and CDR2: MGHRA and YSYEKL. The CDR3 has 14 amino acids. The V end lost 1 base, the J end lost 2 bases, and 8 bases lay between the germline ends.

V gene TRBV12-5 combines with J gene TRBJ2-3; the match to TRBD2 covers 12 bases. The CDR3 totals 15 residues. Germline CDR1 is LGHNT and CDR2 is FRNRAP. Trimming took 7 bases from V and 5 from J; bases not matched to a gene: 7. In DNA, the CDR3 is TGTGCTAGTGCCGCCCCGGGACTAGCGGGAGATACGCAGTATTTT. Translated: CASAAPGLAGDTQYF.

The chain couples TRBV5-1 to TRBJ2-7, with a weak D call TRBD1 (5 bases). V was cut by 1 base and J by 5 bases, with 13 bases left in between. The CDR3 sequence is 14 residues long. The germline V gene encodes CDR1 SGHRS and CDR2 YFSETQ. The CDR3 coding sequence is TGCGCCAGCAGCTTGAAAGGGGTTGGAGACGAGCAGTACTTC. Translated, it gives CASSLKGVGDEQYF.

The CDR3 DNA reads TGTGCCAGCAGTTTAAAGGGCAGACCCCAAGAGACCCAGTACTTC. Amino acids: CASSLKGRPQETQYF. The rearrangement joins TRBV27 to TRBJ2-5; D uncertain. The CDR3 loop spans 15 amino acids. V lost 2 bases and J 1 base, leaving 11 bases between the germline ends. Per germline, CDR1 MNHEY and CDR2 SMNVEV (reference sequence).

This chain joins TRBV29-1 and TRBJ2-7; D is undetermined. The V end lost 0 bases, the J end lost 2 bases, and 8 bases lay between the germline ends. This CDR3 region has 13 residues. Germline V gives CDR1 SQVTM, CDR2 ANQGSEA. CDR3 DNA sequence: TGCAGCGTTGAAGAAGGCAGTACCTACGAGCAGTACTTC. Translating gives CSVEEGSTYEQYF.